Described below is a single TCR beta chain sequence and its context. Its specificity is unknown. This sample stems from a study of cytomegalovirus exposure and HLA in healthy donors. Study results and caveats: In a later analysis, common viral pathogens appeared linked to several of the most significant clusters. Researchers reported from a later analysis that most CMV-associated TCR beta chains appeared HLA-restricted.

Germline CDR1 WSHSY, CDR2 SAAADI. The CDR3 is made up of 13 amino acids. V lost 3 bases and J lost 3, with 8 bases in between. The PCR made use of 60 Vbeta and 13 Jbeta primers. Produced via immunoSEQ multiplex PCR; TCRdb's table is partial and in-frame only. The clone table shows about 210,000 clones, with the ten largest holding about 1%. Material: PBMCs. The receptor was isolated from a woman aged 25 to 39 in good health and CMV-seropositive. This chain uses TRBV10-2 with TRBJ1-1; possible D gene TRBD1, 6 bases. CDR3 bases: TGCGCCAGCAGTGATTGGGGGCACACTGAAGCTTTCTTT. It encodes CASSDWGHTEAFF.